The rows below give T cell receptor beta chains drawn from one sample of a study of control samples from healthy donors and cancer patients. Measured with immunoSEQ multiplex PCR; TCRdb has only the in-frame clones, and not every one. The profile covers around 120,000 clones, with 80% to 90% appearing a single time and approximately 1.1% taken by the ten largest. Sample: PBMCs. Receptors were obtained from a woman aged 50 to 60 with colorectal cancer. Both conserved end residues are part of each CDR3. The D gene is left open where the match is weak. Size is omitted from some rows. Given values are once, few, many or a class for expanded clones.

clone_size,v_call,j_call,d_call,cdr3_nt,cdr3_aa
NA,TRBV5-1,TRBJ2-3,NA,TGCGCCAGCAGCTTCGGCGGGAGCACAGATACGCAGTATTTT,CASSFGGSTDTQYF
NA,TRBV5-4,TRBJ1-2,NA,TGTGCCAGCAGCTATGGGGTGGGGGACGGCTACACCTTC,CASSYGVGDGYTF
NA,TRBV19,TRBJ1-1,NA,TGTGCCAGTAGTCCACAACAGCACACTGAAGCTTTCTTT,CASSPQQHTEAFF
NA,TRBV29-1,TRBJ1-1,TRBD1,TGCAGCGTGTGGACAGGGGGCACTGAAGCTTTCTTT,CSVWTGGTEAFF
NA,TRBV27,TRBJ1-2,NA,TGTGCCAGCAGGAATACAGTCAACTATGGCTACACCTTC,CASRNTVNYGYTF
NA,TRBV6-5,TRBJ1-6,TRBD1,TGTGCCAGCACCGGGACAGGGTCCTATAATTCACCCCTCCACTTT,CASTGTGSYNSPLHF
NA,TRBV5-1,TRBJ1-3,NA,TGCGCCAGCAGCGTGACGGGGGTAGATTCTGGAAACACCATATATTTT,CASSVTGVDSGNTIYF
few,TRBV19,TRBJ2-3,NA,TGTGCCAGTAACGCCTTTCGCACAGATACGCAGTATTTT,CASNAFRTDTQYF
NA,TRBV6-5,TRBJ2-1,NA,TGTGCCACCGAACCGGGATTGACGAATGAGCAGTTCTTC,CATEPGLTNEQFF
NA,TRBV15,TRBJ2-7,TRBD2,TGTGCCACCAGCATACTAGCGGGATCCTACGAGCAGTACTTC,CATSILAGSYEQYF
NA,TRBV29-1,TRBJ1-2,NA,TGCAGCGCCCAACCTCTGGGTATCCCTTTCTTC,CSAQPLGIPFF
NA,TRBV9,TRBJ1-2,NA,TGTGCCAGCAGACCCGGGGGCGGGGGGCATCATGGCTACACCTTC,CASRPGGGGHHGYTF
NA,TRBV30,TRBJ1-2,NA,TGTGCCTGGAGTGTCGGGACGGGGAGCTCCCGCGGCTACACCTTC,CAWSVGTGSSRGYTF
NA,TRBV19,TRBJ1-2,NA,TGTGCCAGTAGTGAGGACGGATTCTATGGCTACACCTTC,CASSEDGFYGYTF
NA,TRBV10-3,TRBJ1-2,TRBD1,TGTGCCATCAGTGAGTCGAGACAGGGAGAAAACTATGGCTACACCTTC,CAISESRQGENYGYTF
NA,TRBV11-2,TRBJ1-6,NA,TGTGCCAGCTCCTCGGACAGTAATTCACCCCTCCACTTT,CASSSDSNSPLHF
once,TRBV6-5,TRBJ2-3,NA,TGTGCCAGCACCAGGGGGGCCACAGATACGCAGTATTTT,CASTRGATDTQYF
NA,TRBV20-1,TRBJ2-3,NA,TGCAGTGCTAGTAGAGGGGGGGCGCGGACAGATACGCAGTATTTT,CSASRGGARTDTQYF
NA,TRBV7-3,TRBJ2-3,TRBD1,TGTGCCAGCAGCTTAGTACAGGGGGATACGCAGTATTTT,CASSLVQGDTQYF
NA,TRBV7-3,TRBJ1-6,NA,TGTGCCAGCAGCCCGTACGGAAATAATTCACCCCTCCACTTT,CASSPYGNNSPLHF
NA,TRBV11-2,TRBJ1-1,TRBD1,TGTGCCAGCAGCTTAGCAGGGGGTAACACTGAAGCTTTCTTT,CASSLAGGNTEAFF
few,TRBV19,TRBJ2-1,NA,TGTGCCAGTAGCCAGTTTGGGGGAGGCTCCTACAATGAGCAGTTCTTC,CASSQFGGGSYNEQFF
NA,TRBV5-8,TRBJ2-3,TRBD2,TGTGCCAGCAGCAGAAGAGCGGGAGGACCCGCAGATACGCAGTATTTT,CASSRRAGGPADTQYF
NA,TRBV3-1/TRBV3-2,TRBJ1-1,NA,TGTGCCAGCAGCCAACCCCCCCCGACAGTTGAAGCTTTCTTT,CASSQPPPTVEAFF
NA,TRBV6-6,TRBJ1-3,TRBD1,TGTGCCAGCACCTCAGGGGGGTCCACTGGAAACACCATATATTTT,CASTSGGSTGNTIYF
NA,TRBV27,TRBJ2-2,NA,TGTGCCAGCCGACAAAGCACCGGGGAGCTGTTTTTT,CASRQSTGELFF
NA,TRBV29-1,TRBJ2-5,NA,TGCAGCGCCGCGCCGGGGGATCAAGAGACCCAGTACTTC,CSAAPGDQETQYF
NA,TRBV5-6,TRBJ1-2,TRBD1,TGTGCCAGCAGCTTGGACCCGACAGGGGTAGGTGATGGCTACACCTTC,CASSLDPTGVGDGYTF
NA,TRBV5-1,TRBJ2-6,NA,TGCGCCAGCTTCTCCCCATCGCTTGGGGCCAACGTCCTGACTTTC,CASFSPSLGANVLTF
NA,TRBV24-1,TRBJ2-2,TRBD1,TGTGCCACCAGTGACCCCGGACAGGGATGGCCCGGGGAGCTGTTTTTT,CATSDPGQGWPGELFF
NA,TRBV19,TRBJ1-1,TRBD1,TGTGCCAGTAGTAGGGACAGTGAGACTGAAGCTTTCTTT,CASSRDSETEAFF
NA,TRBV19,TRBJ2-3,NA,TGTGCCAGTAGTACCGGTGGGACTAGCACAGATACGCAGTATTTT,CASSTGGTSTDTQYF
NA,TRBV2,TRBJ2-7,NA,TGTGCCAGCAGTGAAGGTCGGTCCTCCAACTTC,CASSEGRSSNF
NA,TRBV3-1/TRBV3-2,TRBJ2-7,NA,TGTGCCAGCAGCCAAGATCTAGACGTTGAGCAGTACTTC,CASSQDLDVEQYF
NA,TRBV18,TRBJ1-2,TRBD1,TGTGCCAGCTCGGGGACAGATTCACGCGGCTACACCTTC,CASSGTDSRGYTF